This TCR beta chain was sequenced in a study of shared clonotypes between healthy human individuals. Terminally differentiated effector memory CD45RA+ cells were excluded by CCR7 positive selection of CD45RO-negative cells. Adults of Caucasian background living in Nashville, Tennessee made up all donors. This CDR3 region has 13 residues. CDR1 and CDR2 (germline): MNHEY, SMNVEV (reference sequence). V shed 8 bases, J shed 5 bases, and the junction held 9 bases outside the gene matches. Researchers divided each subset's genomic DNA evenly across several immunoSEQ plates. The repertoire was sequenced with immunoSEQ multiplex PCR; TCRdb's copy has only in-frame clones and lacks some. The profile shows roughly 2.1 million clones, roughly 91% of them singletons.

This TCR derives from a man between 18 and 29 years old in good health. Some clones in this sample may be carry-over from other donors' samples. The V gene is TRBV27, the J gene TRBJ2-7; 7 bases are a match to TRBD2. Sequencing used naive CD8+ T cells from PBMCs. The CDR3 nucleotides read TGTGCCAGCGGGAGGGGAACTTGGAACGAGCAGTACTTC. Translated, it gives CASGRGTWNEQYF.